Sequencing of this T cell receptor beta chain was carried out in a study of T cells in Graves' hyperthyroidism and ophthalmopathy. Using RNA transcripts as the source, TCR beta CDR3 regions were amplified. First-round RT-PCR with HTBI primers amplified the TCR CDR3 region. One entry per CDR3 protein, called by TCRdb with MiXCR from the multiplex PCR reads. Of 560,000 or so distinct CDR3 sequences in the sample, around 46% were seen once. Diagnoses used clinical symptoms, serum thyroxine and TRAb, thyroid ultrasound and orbital computed tomography. Whole-study findings and limits: Ophthalmopathy was identified by the model a median about 6.4 months ahead of onset. Also found in blood were most expanded thyroid clonotypes above 0.001. The authors' 13 V-J model separated ophthalmopathy from stable hyperthyroidism.

Notes on this clonotype: Its cognate antigen is unknown.

The V and J ends lost 0 bases and 0 bases respectively, with 9 bases between them. From germline, CDR1 is MGHDK and CDR2 SYGVNS. There are 15 residues in the CDR3. This TCR was sampled from a woman aged 18 to 35 with Graves' hyperthyroidism. The chain uses TRBV25-1 and TRBJ2-7; D is possibly TRBD2 (6 bases). Sequenced input: peripheral blood or thyroid tissue (not recorded which). The CDR3 is CASSEYAGSSYEQYF. DNA of the CDR3: TGTGCCAGCAGTGAATACGCGGGGTCCTCCTACGAGCAGTACTTC.